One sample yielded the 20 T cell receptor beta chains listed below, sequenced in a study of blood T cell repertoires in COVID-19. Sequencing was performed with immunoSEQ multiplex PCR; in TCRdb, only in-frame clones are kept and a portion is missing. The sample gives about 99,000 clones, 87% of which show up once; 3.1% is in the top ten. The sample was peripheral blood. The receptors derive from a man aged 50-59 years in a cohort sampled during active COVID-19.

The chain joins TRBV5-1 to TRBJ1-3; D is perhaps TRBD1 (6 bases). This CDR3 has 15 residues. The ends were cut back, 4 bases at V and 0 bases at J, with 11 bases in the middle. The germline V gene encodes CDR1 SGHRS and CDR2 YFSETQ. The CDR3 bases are TGCGCCAGCAGCGAACAGGGCCTCTCTGGAAACACCATATATTTT. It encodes CASSEQGLSGNTIYF.

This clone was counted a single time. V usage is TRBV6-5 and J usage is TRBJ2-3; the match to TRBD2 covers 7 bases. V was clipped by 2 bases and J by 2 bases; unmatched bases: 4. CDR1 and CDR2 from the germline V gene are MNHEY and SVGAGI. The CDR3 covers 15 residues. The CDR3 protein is CASSYNGGYTDTQYF. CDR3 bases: TGTGCCAGCAGTTACAACGGGGGGTACACAGATACGCAGTATTTT.

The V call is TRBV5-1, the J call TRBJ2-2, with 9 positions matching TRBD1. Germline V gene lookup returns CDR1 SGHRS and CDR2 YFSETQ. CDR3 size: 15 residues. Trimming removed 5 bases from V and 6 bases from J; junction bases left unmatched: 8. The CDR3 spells CASRITGGWAGELFF. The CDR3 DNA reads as TGCGCCAGCAGAATTACAGGGGGCTGGGCCGGGGAGCTGTTTTTT.

This CDR3 reads CASSPSPGGLRTDTQYF. The CDR3 bases are TGTGCCAGCAGCCCCTCTCCCGGGGGGCTCCGCACAGATACGCAGTATTTT. The chain joins TRBV7-7 to TRBJ2-3; D perhaps matches TRBD2 (7 bases). The CDR3 spans 17 residues. V lost 5 bases to trimming and J lost 1 base, with 19 bases between them. Germline loops: CDR1 SSHAT, CDR2 FNYEAQ (reference sequence).

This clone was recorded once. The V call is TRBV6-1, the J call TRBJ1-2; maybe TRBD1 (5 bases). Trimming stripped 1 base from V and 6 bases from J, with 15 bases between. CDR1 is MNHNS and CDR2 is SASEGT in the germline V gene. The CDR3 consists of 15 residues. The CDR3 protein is CASSEVGGRSDGYTF. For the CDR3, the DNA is TGTGCCAGCAGTGAAGTCGGGGGTCGGTCGGATGGCTACACCTTC.

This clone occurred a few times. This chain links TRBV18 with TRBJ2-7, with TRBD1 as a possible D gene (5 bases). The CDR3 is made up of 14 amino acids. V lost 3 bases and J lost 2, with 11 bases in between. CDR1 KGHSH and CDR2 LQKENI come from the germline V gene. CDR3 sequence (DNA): TGTGCCAGCTCACCGGCAGGGTGGCCCTACGAGCAGTACGTC. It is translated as CASSPAGWPYEQYV.

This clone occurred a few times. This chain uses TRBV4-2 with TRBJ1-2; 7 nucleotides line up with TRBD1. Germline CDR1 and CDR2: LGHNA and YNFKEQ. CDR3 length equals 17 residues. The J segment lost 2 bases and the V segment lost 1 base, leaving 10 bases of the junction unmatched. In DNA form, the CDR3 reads TGTGCCAGCAGCCAAGTAATATCAACAGGGGAGAACTATGGCTACACCTTC. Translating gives CASSQVISTGENYGYTF.

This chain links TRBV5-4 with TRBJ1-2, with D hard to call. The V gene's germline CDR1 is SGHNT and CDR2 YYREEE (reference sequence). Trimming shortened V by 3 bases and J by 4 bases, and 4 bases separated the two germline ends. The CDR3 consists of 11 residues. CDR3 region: CASSSLYGYTF. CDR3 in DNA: TGTGCCAGCAGCTCCCTCTATGGCTACACCTTC.

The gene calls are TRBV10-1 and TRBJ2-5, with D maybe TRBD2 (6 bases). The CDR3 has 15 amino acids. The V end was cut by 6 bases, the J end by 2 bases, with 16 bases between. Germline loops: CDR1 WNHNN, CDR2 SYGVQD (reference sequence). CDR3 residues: CASRVSWGDQETQYF. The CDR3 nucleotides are TGCGCCAGCAGAGTGAGTTGGGGGGATCAAGAGACCCAGTACTTC.

CDR3 sequence reads: CASDRQGGGNTIYF. The CDR3 nucleotides read TGTGCCAGCGATAGACAGGGGGGAGGAAACACCATATATTTT. V gene TRBV2 combines with J gene TRBJ1-3; 9 nucleotides agree with TRBD1. Per germline, CDR1 SNHLY and CDR2 FYNNEI. This CDR3 is 14 amino acids long. V lost 8 bases to trimming and J lost 4 bases; unmatched junction nucleotides: 6.

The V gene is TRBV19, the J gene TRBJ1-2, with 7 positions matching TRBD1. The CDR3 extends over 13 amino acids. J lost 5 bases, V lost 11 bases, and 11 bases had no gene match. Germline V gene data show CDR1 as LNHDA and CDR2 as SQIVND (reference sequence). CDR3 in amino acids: CASLDRVSYGYTF. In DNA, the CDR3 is TGTGCCTCTTTAGACAGGGTCTCTTATGGCTACACCTTC.

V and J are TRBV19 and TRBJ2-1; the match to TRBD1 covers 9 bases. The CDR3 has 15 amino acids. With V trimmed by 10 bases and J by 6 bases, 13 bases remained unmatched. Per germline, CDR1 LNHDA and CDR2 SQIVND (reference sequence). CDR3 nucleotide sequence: TGTGCCACCACCCAAACAGGGGGCACCTCCAATGAGCAGTTCTTC. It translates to CATTQTGGTSNEQFF.

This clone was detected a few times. CDR3 sequence reads: CAISAGTGRDEQYF. The CDR3 DNA follows: TGTGCCATCAGTGCAGGGACAGGGAGGGACGAGCAGTACTTC. V is TRBV10-3 and J is TRBJ2-7, with TRBD1 matching over 9 bases. Germline loops: CDR1 ENHRY, CDR2 SYGVKD. V was pared by 4 bases and J by 5 bases, with 6 bases of the junction left unmatched. The CDR3 has 14 residues.

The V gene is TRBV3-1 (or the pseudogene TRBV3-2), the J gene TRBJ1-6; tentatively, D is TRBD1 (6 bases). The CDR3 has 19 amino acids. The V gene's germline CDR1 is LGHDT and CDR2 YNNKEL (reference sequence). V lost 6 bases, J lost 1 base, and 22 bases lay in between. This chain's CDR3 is CASSPTRGAGGSYNSPLHF. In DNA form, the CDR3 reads TGTGCCAGCAGTCCTACTCGGGGGGCGGGGGGGTCCTATAATTCACCCCTCCACTTT.

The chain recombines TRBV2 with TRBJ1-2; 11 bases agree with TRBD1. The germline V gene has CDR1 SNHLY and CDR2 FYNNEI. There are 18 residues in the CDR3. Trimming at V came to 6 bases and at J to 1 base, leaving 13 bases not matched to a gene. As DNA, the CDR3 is TGTGCCAGCAGGAAGAAACCGGGACAGGGGGGGATTAACTATGGCTACACCTTC. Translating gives CASRKKPGQGGINYGYTF.

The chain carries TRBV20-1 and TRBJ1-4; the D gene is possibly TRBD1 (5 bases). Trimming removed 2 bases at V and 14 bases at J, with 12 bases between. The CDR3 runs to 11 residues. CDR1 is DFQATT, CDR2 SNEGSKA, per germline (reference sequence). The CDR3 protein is CSARTGPILFF. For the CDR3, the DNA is TGCAGTGCTAGAACAGGACCAATCCTGTTTTTT.

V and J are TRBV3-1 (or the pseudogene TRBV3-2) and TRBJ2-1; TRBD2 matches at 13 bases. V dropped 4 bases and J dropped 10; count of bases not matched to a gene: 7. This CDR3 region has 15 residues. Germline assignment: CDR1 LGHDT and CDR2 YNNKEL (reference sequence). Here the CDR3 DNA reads TGTGCCAGCAGCCGAACTAGCGGGGGGGCAGACGAGCAGTTCTTC. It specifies CASSRTSGGADEQFF.

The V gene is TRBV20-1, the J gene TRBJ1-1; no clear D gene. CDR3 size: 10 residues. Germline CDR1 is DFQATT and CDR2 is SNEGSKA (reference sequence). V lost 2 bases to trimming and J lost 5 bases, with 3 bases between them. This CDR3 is CSARPTEAFF. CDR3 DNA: TGCAGTGCTAGACCAACTGAAGCTTTCTTT.

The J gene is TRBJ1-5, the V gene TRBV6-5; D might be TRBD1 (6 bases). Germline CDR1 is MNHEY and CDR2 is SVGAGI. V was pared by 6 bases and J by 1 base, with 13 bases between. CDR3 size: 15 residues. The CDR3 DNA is TGTGCCAGCAGGATGTACAGGGAGAGCAATCAGCCCCAGCATTTT. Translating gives CASRMYRESNQPQHF.

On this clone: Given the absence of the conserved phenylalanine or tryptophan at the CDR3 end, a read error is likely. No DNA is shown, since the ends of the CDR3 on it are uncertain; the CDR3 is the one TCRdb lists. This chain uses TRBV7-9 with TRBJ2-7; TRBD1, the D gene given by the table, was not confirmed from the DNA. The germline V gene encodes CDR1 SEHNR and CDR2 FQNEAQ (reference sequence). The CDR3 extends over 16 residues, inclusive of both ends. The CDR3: CASSSAAGGVESAIWA.